This TCR beta chain was recorded in a study of a mutant IDH1 vaccine in newly diagnosed glioma. Study in general: Vaccination followed radiotherapy alone by 4-6 weeks, or accompanied temozolomide cycles. Of the patients given treatment, approximately 60% were male and about 38% were female, and a mean age of about 44 years was recorded. Receipt of radiotherapy, temozolomide, or both preceded the study, and most received both.

Time point here: week 11, during vaccination. One vaccine dose held 300 ug of mutant IDH1 20-mer peptide and came with topical imiquimod. Notes on this clone: Its antigen is undetermined.

This CDR3 is 12 amino acids long. Germline V gene data show CDR1 as SGHAT and CDR2 as FQDESV (reference sequence). Trimming removed 5 bases at V and 4 bases at J, with 8 bases between. The table came from immunoSEQ multiplex PCR; TCRdb's copy has only in-frame clones and leaves some out. The repertoire holds about 36,000 clones, with 80% as singletons. Sample: peripheral blood mononuclear cells (PBMCs), taken from a glioma patient whose treatment included an IDH1 peptide vaccine. The chain carries TRBV11-1 and TRBJ1-1; no clear D. This receptor was obtained from a woman under 40 with glioma. Some clones in this sample may be carry-over from other donors' samples. In DNA form, the CDR3 reads TGTGCCAGCAGCCGGGATGGCACTGAAGCTTTCTTT. Protein: CASSRDGTEAFF. Full variable domain (rest looked up from reference TRBV11-1 and TRBJ1-1): EAEVAQSPRYKITEKSQAVAFWCDPISGHATLYWYRQILGQGPELLVQFQDESVVDDSQLPKDRFSAERLKGVDSTLKIQPAELGDSAMYLCASSRDGTEAFFGQGTRLTVV.